This T cell receptor (beta chain) was profiled in a study of blood T cell repertoires in COVID-19 (TCRdb year 2020). About the full investigation: Samples covering the acute and convalescent phases of COVID-19 were provided by collaborators in the United States, Italy and Spain. The prospective study material was composed of cDNA or gDNA derived from T cells, B-cell-depleted T cells, or PBMCs. The dataset comprised deeply sampled blood TCRbeta repertoires from subjects exposed to, actively infected with, or recovered from COVID-19. The repertoires were released in a freely available public database intended as a resource for research on the immune response to SARS-CoV-2. The samples were drawn from two sources: the first 160 participants of the ongoing ImmuneRACE study, and approximately 1,300 subjects contributed by 6 global collaborators. Nearly every sample came with metadata listing a de-identified subject ID, COVID-19 status, age in years and sex. Where available, HLA class I and class II types were obtained from metadata supplied by the sample provider rather than from assay-based typing. The investigation overall reported the following: Clinical and demographic metadata were provided uncurated, with the amount varying by source and participant.

This clone was recorded a few times. The antigen this receptor binds is unknown. The sample holds no much larger clone one base away, and base qualities are not on file. TCRbeta CDR3 regions were amplified from genomic DNA using the immunoSEQ Assay, a bias-controlled multiplex PCR. The paper's processing steps were these. The number of nucleated cells in each sample was estimated from the amplification of reference gene primers within the assay. To quantify the absolute abundance of each unique TCRbeta CDR3 rearrangement, sequence reads were collapsed and filtered. For each sample, productive Simpson clonality was calculated by taking the square root of Simpson's diversity index across productive rearrangements. This immuneACCESS table, as held by TCRdb, lists in-frame sequences with V and J called but not all clones. Of the missing ones, under half trace to an unresolved V gene in checked studies; the others have no known cause. That table is the source of V, J and clone size, and D and trimming were worked out from the DNA. The sample contains roughly 220,000 clones, around 81% of them found a single time. The ten largest make up around 6% of the sample.

The CDR3 sequence holds 16 residues, the cysteine and phenylalanine included. CDR3 DNA is the only sequence kept; it has 48 bases, read in frame from the first base. From a lookup of the germline V gene (reference sequence), CDR1 and CDR2 are SEHNR and FQNEAQ. For this chain, trimming is 5 bases at the V end and 8 bases at the J end, and the number of junction bases without a gene match is 12. Collaborating institutions collected whole blood in K2EDTA tubes following their own protocols. For TCRbeta analysis, collaborators shipped samples as frozen whole blood, isolated PBMCs, or DNA extracted from either of those sample types.

The sequenced sample consisted of peripheral blood. This sequence originates from a woman aged 70-85 years with acute or convalescent COVID-19. The chain employs TRBV7-9 and TRBJ2-4; TRBD2 lines up with 10 middle nucleotides. The CDR3 reads CASSPDLAGDDHIQYF. The base sequence is TGTGCCAGCAGCCCGGACCTAGCGGGAGACGACCACATTCAGTACTTC.